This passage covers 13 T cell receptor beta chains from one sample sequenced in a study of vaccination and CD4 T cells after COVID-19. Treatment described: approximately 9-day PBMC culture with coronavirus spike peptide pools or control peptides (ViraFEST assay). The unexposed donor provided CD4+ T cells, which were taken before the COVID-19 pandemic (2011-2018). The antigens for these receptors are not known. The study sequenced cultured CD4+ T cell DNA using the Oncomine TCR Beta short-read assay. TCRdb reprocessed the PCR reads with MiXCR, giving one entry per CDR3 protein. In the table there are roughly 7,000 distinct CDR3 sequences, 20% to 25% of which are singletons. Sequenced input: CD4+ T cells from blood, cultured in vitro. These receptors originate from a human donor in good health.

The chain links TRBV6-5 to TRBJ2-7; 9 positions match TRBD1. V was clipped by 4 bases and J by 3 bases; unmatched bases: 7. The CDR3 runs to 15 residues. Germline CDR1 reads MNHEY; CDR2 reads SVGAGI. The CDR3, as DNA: TGTGCCAGCAGTTCCCCGGGACAGGGAGGCTACGAGCAGTACTTC. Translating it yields CASSSPGQGGYEQYF.

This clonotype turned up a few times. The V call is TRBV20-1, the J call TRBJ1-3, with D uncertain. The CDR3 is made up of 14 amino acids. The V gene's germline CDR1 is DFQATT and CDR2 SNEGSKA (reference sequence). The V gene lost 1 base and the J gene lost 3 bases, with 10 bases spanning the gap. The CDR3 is CSARGGSDGNTIYF. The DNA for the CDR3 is TGCAGTGCTAGAGGAGGCTCGGATGGAAACACCATATATTTT.

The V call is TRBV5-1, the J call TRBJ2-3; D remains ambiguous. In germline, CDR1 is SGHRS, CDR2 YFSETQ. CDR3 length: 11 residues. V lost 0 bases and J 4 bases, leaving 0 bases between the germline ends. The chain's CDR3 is CASSLADTQYF. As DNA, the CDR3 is TGCGCCAGCAGCTTGGCAGATACGCAGTATTTT.

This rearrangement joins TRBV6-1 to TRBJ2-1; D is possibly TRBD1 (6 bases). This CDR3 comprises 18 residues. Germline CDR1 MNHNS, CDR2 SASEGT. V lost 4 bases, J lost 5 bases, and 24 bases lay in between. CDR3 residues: CASSVPWEQGSWDNEQFF. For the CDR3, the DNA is TGTGCCAGCAGTGTCCCTTGGGAACAGGGTTCTTGGGACAATGAGCAGTTCTTC.

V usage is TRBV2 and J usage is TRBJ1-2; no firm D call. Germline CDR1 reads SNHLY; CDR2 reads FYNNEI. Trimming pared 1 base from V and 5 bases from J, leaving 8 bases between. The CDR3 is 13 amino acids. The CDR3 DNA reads TGTGCCAGCAGTGAAGAGACGTCTTATGGCTACACCTTC. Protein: CASSEETSYGYTF.

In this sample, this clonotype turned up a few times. The CDR3: CASSWVGAYEQYF. CDR3 sequence (DNA): TGTGCCAGCAGTTGGGTGGGTGCCTACGAGCAGTACTTC. J is TRBJ2-7 and V is TRBV12-3 or TRBV12-4; unclear D gene. V lost 4 bases to trimming and J lost 2 bases, with 9 bases between them. This CDR3 has 13 residues.

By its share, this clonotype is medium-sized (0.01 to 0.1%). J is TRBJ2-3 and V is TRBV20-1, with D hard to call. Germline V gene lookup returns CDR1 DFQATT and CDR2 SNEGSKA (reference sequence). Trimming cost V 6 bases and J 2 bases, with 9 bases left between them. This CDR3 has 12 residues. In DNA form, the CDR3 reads TGCAGTGCACCCATTTCCACAGATACGCAGTATTTT. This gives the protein CSAPISTDTQYF.

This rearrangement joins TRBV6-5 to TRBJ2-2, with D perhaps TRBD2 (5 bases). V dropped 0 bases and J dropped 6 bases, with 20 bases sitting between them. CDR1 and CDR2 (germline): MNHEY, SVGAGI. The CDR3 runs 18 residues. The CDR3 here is CASSYSGLAVTSPGELFF. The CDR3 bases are TGTGCCAGCAGTTACTCTGGCCTAGCCGTAACCTCCCCCGGGGAGCTGTTTTTT.

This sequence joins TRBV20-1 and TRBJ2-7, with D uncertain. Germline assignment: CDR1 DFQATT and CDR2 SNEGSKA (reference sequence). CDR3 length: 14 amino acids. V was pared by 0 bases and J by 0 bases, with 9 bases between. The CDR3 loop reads CSARDVRSSYEQYF. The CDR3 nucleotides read TGCAGTGCTAGAGATGTCAGGAGCTCCTACGAGCAGTACTTC.

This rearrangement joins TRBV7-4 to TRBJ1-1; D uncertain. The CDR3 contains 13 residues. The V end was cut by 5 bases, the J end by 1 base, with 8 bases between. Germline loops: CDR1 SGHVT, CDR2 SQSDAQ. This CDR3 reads CASSVGQNTEAFF. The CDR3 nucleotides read TGTGCCAGCAGCGTAGGCCAGAACACTGAAGCTTTCTTT.

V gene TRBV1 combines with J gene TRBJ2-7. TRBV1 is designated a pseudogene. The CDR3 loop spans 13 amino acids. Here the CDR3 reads CTSSQLLSYEQYF. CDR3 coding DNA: TGCACCAGCAGCCAACTCCTGTCCTACGAGCAGTACTTC.

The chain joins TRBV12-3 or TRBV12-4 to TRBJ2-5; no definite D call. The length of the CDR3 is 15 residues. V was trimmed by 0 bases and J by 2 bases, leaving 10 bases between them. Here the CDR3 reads CASSLALSIQETQYF. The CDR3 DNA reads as TGTGCCAGCAGTTTAGCGCTCTCGATACAAGAGACCCAGTACTTC.

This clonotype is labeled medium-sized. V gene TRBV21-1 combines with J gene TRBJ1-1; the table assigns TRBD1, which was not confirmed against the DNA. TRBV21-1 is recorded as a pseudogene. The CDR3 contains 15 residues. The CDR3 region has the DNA TGTGCCAGCAGCAAAGATAGGGGGCAGAACACTGAAGCTTTCTTT. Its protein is CASSKDRGQNTEAFF.